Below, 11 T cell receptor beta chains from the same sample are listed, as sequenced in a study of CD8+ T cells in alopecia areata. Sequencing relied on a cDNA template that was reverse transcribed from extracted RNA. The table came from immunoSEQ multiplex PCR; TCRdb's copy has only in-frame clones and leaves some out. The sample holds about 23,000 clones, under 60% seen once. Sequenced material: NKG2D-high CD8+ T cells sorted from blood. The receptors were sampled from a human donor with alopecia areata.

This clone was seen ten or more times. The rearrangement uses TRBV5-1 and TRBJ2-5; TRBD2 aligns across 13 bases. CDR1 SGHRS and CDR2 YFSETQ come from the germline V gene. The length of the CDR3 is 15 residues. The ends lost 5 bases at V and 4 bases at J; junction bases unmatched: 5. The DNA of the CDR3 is TGCGCCAGCAGTCGGACTAGCGGGAGAGGAGAGACCCAGTACTTC. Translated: CASSRTSGRGETQYF.

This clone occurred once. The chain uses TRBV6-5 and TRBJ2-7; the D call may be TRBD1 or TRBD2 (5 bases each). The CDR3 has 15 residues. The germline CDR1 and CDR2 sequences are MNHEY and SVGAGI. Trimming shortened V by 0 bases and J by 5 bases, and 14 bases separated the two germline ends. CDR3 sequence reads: CASSYSGTSPHEQYF. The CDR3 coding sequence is TGTGCCAGCAGTTACTCGGGGACCTCTCCCCACGAGCAGTACTTC.

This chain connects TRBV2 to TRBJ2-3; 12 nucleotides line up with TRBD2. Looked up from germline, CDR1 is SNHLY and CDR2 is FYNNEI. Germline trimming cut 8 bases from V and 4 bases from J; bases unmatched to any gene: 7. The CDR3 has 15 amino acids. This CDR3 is CASPILAGGADTQYF. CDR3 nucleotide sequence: TGTGCCAGCCCTATACTAGCGGGAGGAGCAGATACGCAGTATTTT.

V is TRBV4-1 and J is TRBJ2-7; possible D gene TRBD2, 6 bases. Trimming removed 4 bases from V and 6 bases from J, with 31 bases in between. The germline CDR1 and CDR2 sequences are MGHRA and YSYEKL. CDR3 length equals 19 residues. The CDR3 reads CASSLRAALEGGGLGEQYF. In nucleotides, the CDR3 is TGCGCCAGCAGCCTGAGAGCGGCCCTAGAGGGAGGTGGTCTTGGCGAGCAGTACTTC.

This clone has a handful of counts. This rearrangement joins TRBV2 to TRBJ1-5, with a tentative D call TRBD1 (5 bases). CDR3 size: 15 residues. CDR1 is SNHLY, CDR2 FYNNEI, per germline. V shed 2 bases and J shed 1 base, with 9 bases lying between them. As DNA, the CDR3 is TGTGCCAGCAGTGAATCCCGGGGGAGCAATCAGCCCCAGCATTTT. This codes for CASSESRGSNQPQHF.

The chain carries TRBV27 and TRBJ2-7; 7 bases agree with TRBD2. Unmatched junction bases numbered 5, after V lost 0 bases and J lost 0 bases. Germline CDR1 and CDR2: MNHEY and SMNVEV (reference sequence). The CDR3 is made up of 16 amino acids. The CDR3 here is CASSLSLASGSYEQYF. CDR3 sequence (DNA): TGTGCCAGCAGTTTATCGTTGGCTAGCGGCTCCTACGAGCAGTACTTC.

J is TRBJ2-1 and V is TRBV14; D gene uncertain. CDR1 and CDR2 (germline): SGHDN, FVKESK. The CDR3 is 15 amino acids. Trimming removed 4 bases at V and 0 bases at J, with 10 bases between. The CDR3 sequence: CASSPLAFSYNEQFF. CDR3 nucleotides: TGTGCCAGCAGCCCTCTTGCGTTCTCCTACAATGAGCAGTTCTTC.

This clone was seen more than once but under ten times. CDR3 residues: CASSITSGSAKNIQYF. The CDR3 DNA is TGTGCCAGCAGCATTACTAGCGGGAGTGCCAAAAACATTCAGTACTTC. The chain is built from TRBV7-9 and TRBJ2-4, with TRBD2 identical over 11 bases. This CDR3 is built from 16 residues. With 5 bases clipped from V and 1 base from J, the junction kept 4 bases outside the gene matches. In germline, CDR1 is SEHNR, CDR2 FQNEAQ (reference sequence).

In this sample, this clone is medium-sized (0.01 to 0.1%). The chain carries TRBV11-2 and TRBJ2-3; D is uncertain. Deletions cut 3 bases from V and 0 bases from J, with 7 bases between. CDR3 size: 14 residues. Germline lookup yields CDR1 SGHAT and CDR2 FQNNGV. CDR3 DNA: TGTGCCAGCAGCTTCAGATACAGCACAGATACGCAGTATTTT. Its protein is CASSFRYSTDTQYF.

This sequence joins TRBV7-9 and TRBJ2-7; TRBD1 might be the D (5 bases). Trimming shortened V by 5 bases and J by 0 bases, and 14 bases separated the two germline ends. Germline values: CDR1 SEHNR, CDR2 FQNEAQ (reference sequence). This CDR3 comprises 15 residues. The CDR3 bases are TGTGCCAGCAGCCTCAAGTCAGGGCACTCCTACGAGCAGTACTTC. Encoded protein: CASSLKSGHSYEQYF.

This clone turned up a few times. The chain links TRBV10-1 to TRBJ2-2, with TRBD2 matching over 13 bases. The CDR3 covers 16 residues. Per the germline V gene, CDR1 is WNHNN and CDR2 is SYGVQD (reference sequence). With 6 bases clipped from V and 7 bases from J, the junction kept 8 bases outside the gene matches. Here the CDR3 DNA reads TGCGCCAGCAGCCGCGGACTAGCGGGAGCCATCGGGGAGCTGTTTTTT. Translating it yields CASSRGLAGAIGELFF.